This T cell receptor beta chain derives from a study of CD8+CD57+ T cells in acquired aplastic anemia. As for the study in general: Sorted CD4+ and CD8+ cells gave an average of roughly 3.5 ug of DNA. The study, taken as a whole, reports: Patients did not significantly differ from controls in CD8+ Simpson's diversity. Twenty-nine CD8+ CDR3 sequences were shared between patients and controls.

The CDR3 consists of 14 residues. Per germline, CDR1 SGDLS and CDR2 YYNGEE. V was pared by 2 bases and J by 2 bases, with 9 bases between. Selection for sequencing was limited to patients who had shown CD8+CD57+ cell expansion by flow cytometry. Every patient had severe acquired aplastic anemia. Profiling of TCR beta VDJ combinations and CDR3 sequences used genomic DNA as template. TCRdb re-called the reads with MiXCR, one entry per CDR3 protein. The sample shows about 180,000 distinct CDR3 sequences, over 40% of them seen only once. Concerning this clonotype: Its antigen is unknown.

Sequenced input: sorted CD4+, CD8+, or CD8+CD57+ T cells (not recorded which) from PBMCs. The receptor was isolated from a human donor with aplastic anemia. The rearrangement joins TRBV9 to TRBJ2-3, with D unclear. The CDR3 reads CASSVSWSTDTQYF. The CDR3 DNA reads as TGTGCCAGCAGCGTTAGTTGGTCCACAGATACGCAGTATTTT.